This T cell receptor (beta chain) was identified during a study of identical twins. The ends were cut back, 6 bases at V and 5 bases at J, with 17 bases in the middle. The CDR3 is 13 residues long. CDR1 DFQATT and CDR2 SNEGSKA come from the germline V gene (reference sequence). With regard to this clonotype: Its antigen is not identified.

Study-level points and caveats: Models predicted too little out-of-frame TCR alpha sharing in monozygotic twins. Carriage of fewer insertions was seen in abundant cord blood beta clonotypes, whereas memory repertoires showed none.

TCRdb fed the 5' RACE reads into MiXCR, producing one record per CDR3 protein. The sample holds approximately 600,000 distinct CDR3 sequences, 7.1% seen once. This sample also appeared in a second study, on yellow fever vaccine responses in identical twins.

The chain couples TRBV20-1 to TRBJ2-7, with D perhaps TRBD2 (5 bases). Sequenced: PBMCs. The origin of this receptor is a woman in her late teens or twenties in good health. CDR3: CSARTPTRDEQYF. The CDR3 DNA follows: TGCAGTGCCCGAACACCAACTAGAGACGAGCAGTACTTC.